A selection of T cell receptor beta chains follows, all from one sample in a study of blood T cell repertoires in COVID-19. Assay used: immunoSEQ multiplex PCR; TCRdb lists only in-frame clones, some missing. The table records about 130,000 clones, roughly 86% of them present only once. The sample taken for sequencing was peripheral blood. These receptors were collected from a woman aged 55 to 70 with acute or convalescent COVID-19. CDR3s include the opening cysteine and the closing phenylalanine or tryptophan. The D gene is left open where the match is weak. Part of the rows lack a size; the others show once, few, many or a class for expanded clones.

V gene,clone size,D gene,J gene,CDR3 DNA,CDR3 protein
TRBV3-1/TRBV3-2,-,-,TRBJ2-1,TGTGCCAGCAGCCAACAGGGGGGCCCCTACAATGAGCAGTTCTTC,CASSQQGGPYNEQFF
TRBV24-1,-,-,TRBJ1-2,TGTGCCACCAGTGATATGAGGGAGGCTGGCTACACCTTC,CATSDMREAGYTF
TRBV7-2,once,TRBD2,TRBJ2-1,TGTGCCAGCAGCAAGGCCGGGACGGGGAGGGGCAATGAGCAGTTCTTC,CASSKAGTGRGNEQFF
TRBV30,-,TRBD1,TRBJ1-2,TGTGCCTGGAGCTCTACAGGGGGCCACAAGATTGGCTACACCTTC,CAWSSTGGHKIGYTF
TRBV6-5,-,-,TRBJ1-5,TGTGCCAGCTCAAGGGGCATCAATCAGCCCCAGCATTTT,CASSRGINQPQHF
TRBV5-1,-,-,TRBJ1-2,TGCGCCAGCAGCTTGGCGAACAGCCGATCGGCGGGCTACACCTTC,CASSLANSRSAGYTF
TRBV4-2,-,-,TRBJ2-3,TGTGCCAGCAGCCAAGCGCGGGAAGGCACAGATACGCAGTATTTT,CASSQAREGTDTQYF
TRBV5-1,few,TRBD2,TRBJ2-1,TGCGCCAGCAGCCTAGCGGGAGCATCCTACAATGAGCAGTTCTTC,CASSLAGASYNEQFF
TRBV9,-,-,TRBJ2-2,TGTGCCAGCAGCGTACGGGGTAACACCGGGGAGCTGTTTTTT,CASSVRGNTGELFF
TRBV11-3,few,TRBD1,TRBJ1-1,TGTGCCAGCAGCCAACTACAGGGGGCCTCTGCTTTCTTT,CASSQLQGASAFF
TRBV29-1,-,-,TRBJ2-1,TGCAGCGTCCAATATCTGGGGAGGCCCGATACGTACAATGAGCAGTTCTTC,CSVQYLGRPDTYNEQFF
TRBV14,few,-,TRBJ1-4,TGTGCCAGCAGCGTACAGGGAAGTGGAAAACTGTTTTTT,CASSVQGSGKLFF
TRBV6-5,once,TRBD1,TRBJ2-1,TGTGCCAGCAGCCCCCTGGGGACAGGGAAGAGGAAGTTCTTC,CASSPLGTGKRKFF